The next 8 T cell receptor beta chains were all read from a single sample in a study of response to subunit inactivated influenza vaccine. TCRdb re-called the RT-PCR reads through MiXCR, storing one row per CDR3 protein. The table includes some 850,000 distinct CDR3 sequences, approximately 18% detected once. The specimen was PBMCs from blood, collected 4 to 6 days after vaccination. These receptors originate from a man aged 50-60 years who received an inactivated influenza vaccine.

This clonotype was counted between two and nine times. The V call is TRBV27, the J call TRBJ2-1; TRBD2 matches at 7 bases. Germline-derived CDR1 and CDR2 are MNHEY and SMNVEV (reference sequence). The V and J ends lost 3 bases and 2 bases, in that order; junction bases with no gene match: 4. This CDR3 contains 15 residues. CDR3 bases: TGTGCCAGCAGTTTCCAGGGAGGGGCCTACAATGAGCAGTTCTTC. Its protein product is CASSFQGGAYNEQFF.

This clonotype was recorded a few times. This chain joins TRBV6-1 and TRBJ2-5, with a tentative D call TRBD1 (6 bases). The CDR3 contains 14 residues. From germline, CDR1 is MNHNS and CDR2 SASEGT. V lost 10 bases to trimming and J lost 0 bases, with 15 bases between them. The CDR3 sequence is CATRTETHQETQYF. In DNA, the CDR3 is TGTGCCACCCGGACAGAGACCCACCAAGAGACCCAGTACTTC.

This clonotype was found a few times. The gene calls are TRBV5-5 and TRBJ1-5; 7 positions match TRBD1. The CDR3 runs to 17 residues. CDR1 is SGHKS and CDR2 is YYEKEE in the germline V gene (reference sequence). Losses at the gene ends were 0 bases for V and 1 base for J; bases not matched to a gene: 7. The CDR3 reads CASSLAGTVGSNQPQHF. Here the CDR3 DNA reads TGTGCCAGCAGCTTGGCCGGGACAGTGGGAAGCAATCAGCCCCAGCATTTT.

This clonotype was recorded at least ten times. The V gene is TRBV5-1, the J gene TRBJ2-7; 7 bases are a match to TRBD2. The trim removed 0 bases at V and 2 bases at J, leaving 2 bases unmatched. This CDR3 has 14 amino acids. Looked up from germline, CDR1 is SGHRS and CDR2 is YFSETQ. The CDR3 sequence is CASSLVAGAYEQYF. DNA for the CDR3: TGCGCCAGCAGCTTGGTGGCGGGGGCCTACGAGCAGTACTTC. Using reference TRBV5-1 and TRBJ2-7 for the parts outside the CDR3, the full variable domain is KAGVTQTPRYLIKTRGQQVTLSCSPISGHRSVSWYQQTPGQGLQFLFEYFSETQRNKGNFPGRFSGRQFSNSRSEMNVSTLELGDSALYLCASSLVAGAYEQYFGPGTRLTVT.

The CDR3 region has the DNA TGTGCCAGCAGTTTAGGACATTTGAATCAGCCCCAGCATTTT. It encodes CASSLGHLNQPQHF. The chain employs TRBV28 and TRBJ1-5, with a weak D call TRBD1 (5 bases). The germline V and J ends were trimmed by 2 bases and 4 bases, with 9 bases remaining between them. Germline lookup yields CDR1 MDHEN and CDR2 SYDVKM. This CDR3 comprises 14 residues.

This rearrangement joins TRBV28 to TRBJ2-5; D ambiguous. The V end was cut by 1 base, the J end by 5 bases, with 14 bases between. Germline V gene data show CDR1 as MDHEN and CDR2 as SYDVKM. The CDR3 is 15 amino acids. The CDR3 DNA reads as TGTGCCAGCAGTTTATTGGCAGGCCCAGTGGAGACCCAGTACTTC. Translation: CASSLLAGPVETQYF. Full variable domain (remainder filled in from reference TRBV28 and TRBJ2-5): DVKVTQSSRYLVKRTGEKVFLECVQDMDHENMFWYRQDPGLGLRLIYFSYDVKMKEKGDIPEGYSVSREKKERFSLILESASTNQTSMYLCASSLLAGPVETQYFGPGTRLLVL.

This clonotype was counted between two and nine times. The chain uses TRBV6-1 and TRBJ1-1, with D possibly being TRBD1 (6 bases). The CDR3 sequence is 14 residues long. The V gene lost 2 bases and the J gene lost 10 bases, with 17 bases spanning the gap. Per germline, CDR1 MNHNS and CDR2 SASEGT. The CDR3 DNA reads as TGTGCCAGCAGTGAATTTAAGGGACGGGGGGCAGCTTTCTTT. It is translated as CASSEFKGRGAAFF.

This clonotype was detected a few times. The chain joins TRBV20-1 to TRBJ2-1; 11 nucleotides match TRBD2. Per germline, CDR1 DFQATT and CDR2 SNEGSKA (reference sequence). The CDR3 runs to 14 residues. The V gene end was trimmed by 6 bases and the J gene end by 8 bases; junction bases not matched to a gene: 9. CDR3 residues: CSAISGGALYEQFF. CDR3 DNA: TGCAGTGCAATTAGCGGGGGGGCCCTATATGAGCAGTTCTTC.